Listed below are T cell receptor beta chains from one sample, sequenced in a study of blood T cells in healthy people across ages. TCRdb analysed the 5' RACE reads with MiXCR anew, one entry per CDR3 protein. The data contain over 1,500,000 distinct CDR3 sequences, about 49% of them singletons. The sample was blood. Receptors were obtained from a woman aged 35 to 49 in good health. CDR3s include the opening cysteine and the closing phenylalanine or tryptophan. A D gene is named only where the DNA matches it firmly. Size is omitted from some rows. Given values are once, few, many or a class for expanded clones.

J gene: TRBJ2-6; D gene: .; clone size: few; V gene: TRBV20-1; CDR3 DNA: TGCAGTGCTAGACTCCGGGACTCGACCTCTGGGGCCAACGTCCTGACTTTC; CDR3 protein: CSARLRDSTSGANVLTF
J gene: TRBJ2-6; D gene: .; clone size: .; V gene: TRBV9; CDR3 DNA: TGTGCCAGCAGCGTCCGGGACACGACCTCCTCTGGGGCCAACGTCCTGACTTTC; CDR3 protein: CASSVRDTTSSGANVLTF
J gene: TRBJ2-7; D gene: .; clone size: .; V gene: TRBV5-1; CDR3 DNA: TGCGCCAGCAGCCCCGGGACCCGCGTCTACGAGCAGTACTTC; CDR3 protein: CASSPGTRVYEQYF
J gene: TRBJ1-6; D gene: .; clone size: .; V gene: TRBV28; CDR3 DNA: TGTGCCAGCAGTTTAACCCCCACAGGTTATAATTCACCCCTCCACTTT; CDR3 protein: CASSLTPTGYNSPLHF
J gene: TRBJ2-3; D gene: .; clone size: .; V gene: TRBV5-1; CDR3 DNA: TGTGCCAGCAGGGGGGGAGTGACAGATACGCAGTATTTT; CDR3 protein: CASRGGVTDTQYF
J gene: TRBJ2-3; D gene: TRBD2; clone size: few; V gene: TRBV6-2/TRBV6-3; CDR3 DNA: TGTGCCATCCGAACTAGCGACTTCACAGATACGCAGTATTTT; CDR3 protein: CAIRTSDFTDTQYF
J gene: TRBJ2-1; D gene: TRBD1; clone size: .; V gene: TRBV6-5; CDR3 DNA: TGTGCCACCAGAACGAGGGGGCACTACAATGAGCAGTTCTTC; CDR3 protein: CATRTRGHYNEQFF
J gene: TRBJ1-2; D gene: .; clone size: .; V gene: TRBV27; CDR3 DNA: TGTGCCAGCAGCTCCACGGACAGCGGCTATGGCTACACCTTC; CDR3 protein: CASSSTDSGYGYTF
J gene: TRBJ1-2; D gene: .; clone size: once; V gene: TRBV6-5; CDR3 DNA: TGCGCCAGCAGTTACACCCGATACAATGGCTACACCTTC; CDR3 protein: CASSYTRYNGYTF
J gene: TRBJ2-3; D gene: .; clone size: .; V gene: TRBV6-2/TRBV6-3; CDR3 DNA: TGTGCCAGCAGTTACTCGCCGGGGGCGCCCCCAGATACGCAATATTTT; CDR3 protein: CASSYSPGAPPDTQYF
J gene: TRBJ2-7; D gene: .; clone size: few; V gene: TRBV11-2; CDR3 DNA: TGTGCCAGCAGCCTATACTTAAGTGTCCGGGGGTCCCACGAGCAGTACTTC; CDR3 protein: CASSLYLSVRGSHEQYF